These 8 T cell receptor beta chains originate from one sample sequenced in a study of graft-versus-host responses after intestinal transplantation. Antigens for these TCRs are unknown. Sequencing was performed with immunoSEQ multiplex PCR; in TCRdb, only in-frame clones are kept and a portion is missing. The sample lists 35,000 to 50,000 clones, about 96% occurring once. Here the sequenced sample was unstimulated CD8+ T cells sorted from spleen or lymph node cells, taken before transplant. These receptor sequences come from a human donor who was the organ donor for an intestinal transplant.

This clone was counted a single time. The V call is TRBV20-1, the J call TRBJ2-1, with D possibly being TRBD2 (5 bases). In germline, CDR1 is DFQATT, CDR2 SNEGSKA (reference sequence). Trimming took off 3 bases at V and 9 bases at J, with 9 bases between the two ends. This CDR3 is built from 11 residues. CDR3 in DNA: TGCAGTGCTAGTGGACTTGGTGAGCAGTTCTTC. Its translation is CSASGLGEQFF.

The rearrangement joins TRBV4-2 to TRBJ2-1; TRBD2 matches 9 bases. V shed 1 base, J shed 8 bases, and the junction held 3 bases outside the gene matches. The germline CDR1 and CDR2 sequences are LGHNA and YNFKEQ. The CDR3 length is 14 residues. The CDR3 sequence is CASSQGLAGDEQFF. The CDR3 nucleotides are TGTGCCAGCAGCCAAGGCTTAGCGGGGGATGAGCAGTTCTTC.

J is TRBJ2-7 and V is TRBV30; D gene uncertain. Germline loops: CDR1 GTSNPN, CDR2 SVGIG (reference sequence). The CDR3 has 16 residues. Trimming stripped 1 base from V and 5 bases from J, with 21 bases between. The CDR3 region is CAWSATGLPVSDEQYF. The CDR3 DNA sequence: TGTGCCTGGAGTGCAACCGGGCTACCCGTTTCAGACGAGCAGTACTTC.

The chain couples TRBV7-9 to TRBJ2-3, with D possibly being TRBD2 (6 bases). The CDR3 sequence is 16 residues long. With 2 bases removed from V and 3 bases from J, the gap between germline ends came to 15 bases. From germline, CDR1 is SEHNR and CDR2 FQNEAQ (reference sequence). CDR3 loop: CASSLPSVRGTDTQYF. CDR3 nucleotide sequence: TGTGCCAGCAGCTTACCCTCGGTGCGGGGTACAGATACGCAGTATTTT.

The V and J genes are TRBV19 and TRBJ1-2; 8 bases line up with TRBD1. The CDR3 is made up of 14 amino acids. Germline V lookup: CDR1 LNHDA, CDR2 SQIVND (reference sequence). The V and J ends lost 7 bases and 3 bases, in that order; junction bases with no gene match: 7. CDR3 amino acids: CASTLDREDYGYTF. The CDR3 nucleotides read TGTGCCAGTACCCTGGACAGGGAGGACTATGGCTACACCTTC. The variable domain in full, completed from reference TRBV19 and TRBJ1-2, reads DGGITQSPKYLFRKEGQNVTLSCEQNLNHDAMYWYRQDPGQGLRLIYYSQIVNDFQKGDIAEGYSVSREKKESFPLTVTSAQKNPTAFYLCASTLDREDYGYTFGSGTRLTVV.

V and J are TRBV7-8 and TRBJ2-3; TRBD1 or TRBD2 may be the D gene (6 bases each). With 2 bases removed from V and 6 bases from J, the gap between germline ends came to 18 bases. Germline V gene sequence: CDR1 SGHVS, CDR2 FQNEAQ. This CDR3 has 16 residues. The CDR3 coding sequence is TGTGCCAGCAGCTTATGGCCGGGTAGGGGGGCCGATACGCAGTATTTT. Amino acid sequence: CASSLWPGRGADTQYF.

The chain joins TRBV29-1 to TRBJ1-1; TRBD1 might be the D (5 bases). The CDR3 spans 14 residues. V lost 3 bases, J lost 1 base, and 12 bases lay in between. Per the germline V gene, CDR1 is SQVTM and CDR2 is ANQGSEA. The DNA for the CDR3 is TGCAGCGTTGAGGGGGGACGTTGGAACACTGAAGCTTTCTTT. Its translation is CSVEGGRWNTEAFF. Supplemented by reference TRBV29-1 and TRBJ1-1, the full variable domain reads SAVISQKPSRDICQRGTSLTIQCQVDSQVTMMFWYRQQPGQSLTLIATANQGSEATYESGFVIDKFPISRPNLTFSTLTVSNMSPEDSSIYLCSVEGGRWNTEAFFGQGTRLTVV.

This chain connects TRBV18 to TRBJ2-1, with D possibly TRBD2 on 5 matching bases. Per germline, CDR1 KGHSH and CDR2 LQKENI. This CDR3 has 16 amino acids. Trimming took off 0 bases at V and 0 bases at J, with 9 bases between the two ends. CDR3 DNA sequence: TGTGCCAGCTCACCACCGACGGGGAGCTCCTACAATGAGCAGTTCTTC. Its translation: CASSPPTGSSYNEQFF.